Each of the 23 T cell receptor beta chains below was sequenced from the same sample in a study of regulatory T cells in long-lasting Graves disease. The time point here: persistent/refractory GD, antithyroid drugs over 5 years with positive TRAb. PBMC-derived RNA was used for the TCR library. Arm-PCR of CDR3 regions and iRepertoire HTBI primers were used to build TCR beta libraries. TCRdb re-derived calls from the multiplex PCR reads in MiXCR, one entry per CDR3 protein. The sample lists about half a million distinct CDR3 sequences, approximately 22% occurring once. Sequenced here: peripheral blood mononuclear cells (PBMCs), sampled when the disease was refractory, from a patient treated with antithyroid drugs. These receptors came from a female donor with Graves disease.

This clonotype was seen repeatedly, ten times or more. This rearrangement joins TRBV28 to TRBJ1-5; unclear D gene. Trimming shortened V by 2 bases and J by 6 bases, and 5 bases separated the two germline ends. Looked up from germline, CDR1 is MDHEN and CDR2 is SYDVKM. There are 12 residues in the CDR3. CDR3 DNA: TGTGCCAGCAGTTTAGACCCTCAGCCCCAGCATTTT. Protein product: CASSLDPQPQHF.

Only a few counts were recorded for this clonotype. The chain combines TRBV20-1 with TRBJ2-2, with TRBD2 identical over 10 bases. The V gene's germline CDR1 is DFQATT and CDR2 SNEGSKA (reference sequence). J was trimmed by 5 bases and V by 1 base; bases with no gene match: 1. This CDR3 region has 14 residues. Here the CDR3 DNA reads TGCAGTGCTAGAGTTAGCGGGAGGACCGGGGAGCTGTTTTTT. It is translated as CSARVSGRTGELFF.

This clonotype has only a few counts. The V and J genes are TRBV7-2 and TRBJ1-5; D perhaps matches TRBD1 (6 bases). The ends were cut back, 3 bases at V and 9 bases at J, with 9 bases in the middle. Germline CDR1 SGHTA, CDR2 FQGNSA. The CDR3 totals 12 residues. CDR3 sequence (DNA): TGTGCCAGCAGCTTCCTGACAGGGCCCCAGCATTTT. It encodes CASSFLTGPQHF.

In this sample, this clonotype turned up many times. This chain connects TRBV3-1 to TRBJ1-2; 9 bases line up with TRBD1. In germline, CDR1 is LGHDT, CDR2 YNNKEL (reference sequence). This CDR3 spans 14 amino acids. The V gene end was trimmed by 3 bases and the J gene end by 5 bases; junction bases not matched to a gene: 4. Here the CDR3 DNA reads TGTGCCAGCAGCCATTCTGGACAGGGGTATGGCTACACCTTC. Translation: CASSHSGQGYGYTF.

The chain uses TRBV29-1 and TRBJ1-1, with D hard to call. CDR1 is SQVTM, CDR2 ANQGSEA, per germline. This CDR3 spans 16 amino acids. V was cut by 3 bases and J by 0 bases, with 17 bases left in between. This CDR3 is CSVEGLGSSMNTEAFF. CDR3 nucleotide sequence: TGCAGCGTTGAGGGGTTGGGCAGTTCCATGAACACTGAAGCTTTCTTT.

Many counts were recorded for this clonotype. The V gene is TRBV29-1, the J gene TRBJ1-1; tentatively, D is TRBD1 (5 bases). V dropped 6 bases and J dropped 4 bases, with 15 bases sitting between them. Germline-derived CDR1 and CDR2 are SQVTM and ANQGSEA. The CDR3 is 13 residues long. The CDR3 sequence: CSVPRVAGTEAFF. The CDR3 coding sequence is TGCAGCGTACCCAGGGTAGCGGGCACTGAAGCTTTCTTT.

This clonotype was found a few times. This sequence joins TRBV3-1 and TRBJ2-2; 12 bases agree with TRBD2. V gave up 4 bases and J gave up 6 bases; unmatched junction bases: 3. Germline CDR1 and CDR2: LGHDT and YNNKEL (reference sequence). The CDR3 has 15 amino acids. The CDR3 reads CASSRLAGVPGELFF. The DNA for the CDR3 is TGTGCCAGCAGCCGACTAGCGGGGGTACCCGGGGAGCTGTTTTTT.

The chain is built from TRBV29-1 and TRBJ2-1; 11 nucleotides agree with TRBD2. After removal of 4 bases from V and 7 bases from J, the junction contained 3 bases not matched to a gene. CDR1 and CDR2 (germline): SQVTM, ANQGSEA. There are 13 residues in the CDR3. CDR3 bases: TGCAGCGTTGTCACTAGCGGGGGAAATGAGCAGTTCTTC. This gives the protein CSVVTSGGNEQFF.

This clonotype was seen a handful of times. The CDR3 reads CASSLVGTGASGELFF. The DNA of the CDR3 is TGTGCCAGCAGCTTAGTGGGGACAGGGGCATCCGGGGAGCTGTTTTTT. V usage is TRBV7-2 and J usage is TRBJ2-2; 10 bases match TRBD1. The CDR3 extends over 16 amino acids. CDR1 SGHTA and CDR2 FQGNSA come from the germline V gene. Trimming cost V 1 base and J 6 bases; bases outside gene matches: 5.

This chain uses TRBV30 with TRBJ1-4; D is perhaps TRBD1 (6 bases). The germline V gene encodes CDR1 GTSNPN and CDR2 SVGIG (reference sequence). The CDR3 has 12 amino acids. Trimming took 7 bases from V and 4 from J, leaving 10 bases between them. CDR3 sequence reads: CASGQFNEKLFF. In nucleotides, the CDR3 is TGTGCCTCCGGACAGTTTAATGAAAAACTGTTTTTT. The entire variable domain, with the rest obtained from reference TRBV30 and TRBJ1-4, is as follows: SQTIHQWPATLVQPVGSPLSLECTVEGTSNPNLYWYRQAAGRGLQLLFYSVGIGQISSEVPQNLSASRPQDRQFILSSKKLLLSDSGFYLCASGQFNEKLFFGSGTQLSVL.

With regard to this clonotype: A read error is possible here, since a much larger clone lies one base away. The genes are TRBV7-2 and TRBJ1-5; tentatively, D is TRBD1 (6 bases). V lost 7 bases to trimming and J lost 1 base, with 11 bases between them. Looked up from germline, CDR1 is SGHTA and CDR2 is FQGNSA. This CDR3 contains 14 residues. The CDR3 reads CASTWGASNQPQHF. CDR3 bases: TGTGCCAGCACCTGGGGGGCAAGCAATCAGCCCCAGCATTTT.

As for this clonotype: A read error is possible here, since a much larger clone lies one base away. CDR3: CASSTSGDLTGELFF. CDR3 bases: TGTGCCAGCAGCACATCTGGCGACCTCACCGGGGAGCTGTTTTTT. The V and J genes are TRBV7-2 and TRBJ2-2; the D is unclear. The V gene's germline CDR1 is SGHTA and CDR2 FQGNSA. V was clipped by 5 bases and J by 4 bases, with 14 bases between them. The CDR3 totals 15 residues.

This clonotype was seen ten or more times. The chain combines TRBV29-1 with TRBJ1-1; 9 bases are shared with TRBD1. V gave up 4 bases and J gave up 5 bases; unmatched junction bases: 14. The CDR3 covers 16 residues. Per germline, CDR1 SQVTM and CDR2 ANQGSEA. CDR3 DNA sequence: TGCAGCGTTGCTCCACGTGCAGGGACAGGGAGGACTGAAGCTTTCTTT. Translation: CSVAPRAGTGRTEAFF.

There are a few counts of this clonotype. The chain has TRBV7-2 and TRBJ1-4; the D is unclear. This CDR3 has 12 amino acids. Trimming took off 5 bases at V and 4 bases at J, with 5 bases between the two ends. The germline CDR1 and CDR2 sequences are SGHTA and FQGNSA. The CDR3 DNA is TGTGCCAGCAGCGTCAATAATGAAAAACTGTTTTTT. This encodes CASSVNNEKLFF. The full variable domain, completed using reference TRBV7-2 and TRBJ1-4, is GAGVSQSPSNKVTEKGKDVELRCDPISGHTALYWYRQSLGQGLEFLIYFQGNSAPDKSGLPSDRFSAERTGGSVSTLTIQRTQQEDSAVYLCASSVNNEKLFFGSGTQLSVL.

This clonotype was seen repeatedly, ten times or more. The chain joins TRBV28 to TRBJ1-2; 8 bases map to TRBD1. Germline lookup yields CDR1 MDHEN and CDR2 SYDVKM. V lost 5 bases to trimming and J lost 6 bases; unmatched junction nucleotides: 5. This CDR3 region has 13 residues. The CDR3 is CASSLDRDHGYTF. As DNA, the CDR3 is TGTGCCAGCAGTCTGGACAGGGACCATGGCTACACCTTC.

The chain uses TRBV20-1 and TRBJ1-5; unclear D gene. V lost 0 bases and J lost 3, with 9 bases in between. Germline values: CDR1 DFQATT, CDR2 SNEGSKA (reference sequence). The CDR3 contains 14 residues. The CDR3 DNA reads TGCAGTGCTAGAGATTTAACAGCCAATCAGCCCCAGCATTTT. Its protein product is CSARDLTANQPQHF.

The chain carries TRBV11-2 and TRBJ2-7; tentative D call: TRBD1 (5 bases). The CDR3 consists of 13 residues. CDR1 SGHAT and CDR2 FQNNGV come from the germline V gene. V was shortened by 5 bases and J by 3 bases, with 11 bases between the two germline ends. The CDR3 nucleotides read TGTGCCAGCAGCGGGGCGGAACTCTACGAGCAGTACTTC. This sequence encodes CASSGAELYEQYF.

Only a few counts were recorded for this clonotype. The gene calls are TRBV10-3 and TRBJ2-2; D remains unclear. Germline V lookup: CDR1 ENHRY, CDR2 SYGVKD. V was clipped by 10 bases and J by 5 bases, with 11 bases between them. This CDR3 is built from 12 residues. The CDR3 coding sequence is TGTGCCAGCTCGACACAAACCGGGGAGCTGTTTTTT. It encodes CASSTQTGELFF.

The CDR3 sequence: CASSLGGGTVGYTF. The DNA of the CDR3 is TGCGCCAGCAGCTTGGGGGGAGGGACAGTTGGCTACACCTTC. This chain connects TRBV5-1 to TRBJ1-2; TRBD1 aligns across 7 bases. CDR3 length: 14 amino acids. The J segment lost 7 bases and the V segment lost 0 bases, leaving 6 bases of the junction unmatched. Germline CDR1 and CDR2: SGHRS and YFSETQ.

There are many counts of this clonotype. The V gene is TRBV27, the J gene TRBJ1-2; 8 positions match TRBD1. Germline trimming cut 2 bases from V and 2 bases from J; bases unmatched to any gene: 10. Germline-derived CDR1 and CDR2 are MNHEY and SMNVEV (reference sequence). The CDR3 runs to 17 residues. CDR3 loop: CASSLQGATITNYGYTF. For the CDR3, the DNA is TGTGCCAGCAGTTTACAGGGGGCGACCATAACGAACTATGGCTACACCTTC.

The DNA for the CDR3 is TGTGCCAGCAGTTTAGCGGCGTGGGATTACAATGAGCAGTTCTTC. Its protein product is CASSLAAWDYNEQFF. The chain joins TRBV28 to TRBJ2-1; no reliable D call. Trimming removed 2 bases at V and 4 bases at J, with 12 bases between. Germline assignment: CDR1 MDHEN and CDR2 SYDVKM. This CDR3 contains 15 residues. The full variable domain, in which reference TRBV28 and TRBJ2-1 provide the parts outside the CDR3, is DVKVTQSSRYLVKRTGEKVFLECVQDMDHENMFWYRQDPGLGLRLIYFSYDVKMKEKGDIPEGYSVSREKKERFSLILESASTNQTSMYLCASSLAAWDYNEQFFGPGTRLTVL.

This clonotype has ten or more counts. The chain employs TRBV10-3 and TRBJ2-7, with 12 bases aligning to TRBD2. There are 14 residues in the CDR3. Losses at the gene ends were 4 bases for V and 7 bases for J; bases not matched to a gene: 5. Germline loops: CDR1 ENHRY, CDR2 SYGVKD. The CDR3 reads CAISGTSGMSEQYF. The CDR3 DNA is TGTGCCATCAGTGGGACTAGCGGGATGAGTGAGCAGTACTTC.

This clonotype showed up many times. The CDR3 spells CASSYGQGRGNTEAFF. The CDR3 DNA follows: TGCGCCAGCAGCTACGGACAGGGGAGGGGGAACACTGAAGCTTTCTTT. The chain recombines TRBV5-1 with TRBJ1-1; 9 bases are shared with TRBD1. The CDR3 contains 16 residues. The ends lost 3 bases at V and 1 base at J; junction bases unmatched: 7. Germline loops: CDR1 SGHRS, CDR2 YFSETQ.